The TCR beta chain under discussion was sequenced for a study of cytomegalovirus exposure and HLA in healthy donors. Primers for the PCR totalled 60 Vbeta and 13 Jbeta. Clones were read by immunoSEQ multiplex PCR, and TCRdb kept only the in-frame ones, dropping some. The sample holds about 130,000 clones, 80% seen once. CDR1 and CDR2 from the germline V gene are SGDLS and YYNGEE. Trimming removed 0 bases at V and 9 bases at J, with 18 bases between. There are 15 residues in the CDR3. The rearrangement uses TRBV9 and TRBJ1-2; TRBD1 is a possible D gene (6 bases). This TCR was sampled from a male donor in good health and CMV-seronegative. Sequenced input: PBMCs. Written as DNA, the CDR3 is TGTGCCAGCAGCGTAGCTCTAGGGGGGGCGGTACGCTACACCTTC. Translating it yields CASSVALGGAVRYTF. The full variable domain, with the rest looked up from reference TRBV9 and TRBJ1-2, is DSGVTQTPKHLITATGQRVTLRCSPRSGDLSVYWYQQSLDQGLQFLIQYYNGEERAKGNILERFSAQQFPDLHSELNLSSLELGDSALYFCASSVALGGAVRYTFGSGTRLTVV.